Listed here is a single T cell receptor beta chain. Its antigen remains unidentified. The data derive from a study of shared clonotypes between healthy human individuals. Study observations and caveats: Generation probabilities were higher for clonotypes shared across all four sorted-subset donors than for unshared ones.

CD45RO-negative cells were positively selected for CCR7, leaving out terminally differentiated effector memory CD45RA+ cells. The repertoire was sequenced with immunoSEQ multiplex PCR; TCRdb's copy has only in-frame clones and lacks some. The table lists approximately 2,200,000 clones, roughly 91% of them singletons, with 1.5% to 2% in the top ten. CDR3 size: 16 residues. V lost 2 bases and J lost 8, with 24 bases in between. CDR1 and CDR2 from the germline V gene are GTSNPN and SVGIG (reference sequence). The chain couples TRBV30 to TRBJ1-2, with D possibly matching TRBD1 (5 bases). This receptor was taken from a man between 18 and 35 years old in good health. Some clones in this sample may be carry-over from other donors' samples. Sequenced material: naive CD8+ T cells from PBMCs. The chain's CDR3 is CAWSSPITPRVSGYTF. The CDR3 DNA is TGTGCCTGGAGTTCGCCGATAACCCCCAGGGTGTCCGGCTACACCTTC.